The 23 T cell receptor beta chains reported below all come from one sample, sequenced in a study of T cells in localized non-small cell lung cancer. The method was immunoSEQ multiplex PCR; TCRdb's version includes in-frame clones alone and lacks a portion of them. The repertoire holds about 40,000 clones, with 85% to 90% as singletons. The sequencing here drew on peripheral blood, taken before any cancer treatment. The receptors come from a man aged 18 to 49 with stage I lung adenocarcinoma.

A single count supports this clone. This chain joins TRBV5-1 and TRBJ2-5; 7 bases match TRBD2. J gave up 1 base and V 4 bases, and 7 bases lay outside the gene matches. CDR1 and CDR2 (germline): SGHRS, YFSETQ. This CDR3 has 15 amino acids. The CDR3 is CASSPGGTFQETQYF. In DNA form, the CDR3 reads TGCGCCAGCAGCCCGGGGGGAACGTTCCAAGAGACCCAGTACTTC.

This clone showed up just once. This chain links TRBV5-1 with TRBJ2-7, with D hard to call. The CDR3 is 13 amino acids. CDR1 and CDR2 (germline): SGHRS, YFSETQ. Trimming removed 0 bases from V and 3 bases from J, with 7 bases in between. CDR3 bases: TGCGCCAGCAGCTTGGGTGGGGTCTACGAGCAGTACTTC. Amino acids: CASSLGGVYEQYF.

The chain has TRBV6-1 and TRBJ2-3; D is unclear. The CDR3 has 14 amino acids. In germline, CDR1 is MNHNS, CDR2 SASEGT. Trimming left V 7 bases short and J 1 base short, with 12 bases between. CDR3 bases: TGTGCCAGCACCTCCCGTGCGGGCACAGATACGCAGTATTTT. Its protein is CASTSRAGTDTQYF.

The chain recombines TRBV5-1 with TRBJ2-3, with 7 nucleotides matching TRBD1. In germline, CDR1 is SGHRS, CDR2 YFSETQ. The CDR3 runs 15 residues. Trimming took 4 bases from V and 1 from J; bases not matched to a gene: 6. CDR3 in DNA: TGCGCCAGCAGCCAAGGGGGCAGAGGCACAGATACGCAGTATTTT. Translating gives CASSQGGRGTDTQYF. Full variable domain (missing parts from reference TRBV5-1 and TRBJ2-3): KAGVTQTPRYLIKTRGQQVTLSCSPISGHRSVSWYQQTPGQGLQFLFEYFSETQRNKGNFPGRFSGRQFSNSRSEMNVSTLELGDSALYLCASSQGGRGTDTQYFGPGTRLTVL.

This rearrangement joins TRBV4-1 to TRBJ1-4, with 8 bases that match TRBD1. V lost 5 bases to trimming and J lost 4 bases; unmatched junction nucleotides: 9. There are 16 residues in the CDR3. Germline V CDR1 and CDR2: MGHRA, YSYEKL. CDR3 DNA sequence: TGCGCCAGCAGCGCGACAGGGGCCCCAATTAATGAAAAACTGTTTTTT. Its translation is CASSATGAPINEKLFF.

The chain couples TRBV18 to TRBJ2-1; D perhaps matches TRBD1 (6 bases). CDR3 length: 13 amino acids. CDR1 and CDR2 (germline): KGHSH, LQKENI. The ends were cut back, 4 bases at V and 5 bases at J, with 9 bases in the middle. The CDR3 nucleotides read TGTGCCAGCTCACGGGACATCCACAATGAGCAGTTCTTC. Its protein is CASSRDIHNEQFF.

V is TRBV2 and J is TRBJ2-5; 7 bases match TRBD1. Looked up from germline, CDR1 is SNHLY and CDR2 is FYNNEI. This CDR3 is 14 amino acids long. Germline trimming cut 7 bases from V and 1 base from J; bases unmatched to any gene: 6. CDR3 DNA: TGTGCCAGCACTCGCCGGGACAGCCAAGAGACCCAGTACTTC. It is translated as CASTRRDSQETQYF.

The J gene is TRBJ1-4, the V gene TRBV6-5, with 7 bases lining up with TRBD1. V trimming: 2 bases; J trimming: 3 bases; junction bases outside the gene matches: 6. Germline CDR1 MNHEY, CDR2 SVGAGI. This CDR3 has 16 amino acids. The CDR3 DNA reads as TGTGCCAGCAGTTACCGACCCGGGACAGCTAATGAAAAACTGTTTTTT. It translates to CASSYRPGTANEKLFF.

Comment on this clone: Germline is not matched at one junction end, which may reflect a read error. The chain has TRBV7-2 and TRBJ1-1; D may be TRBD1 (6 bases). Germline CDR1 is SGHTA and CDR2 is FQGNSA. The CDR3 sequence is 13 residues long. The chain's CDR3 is CASSPRGPTDAFF. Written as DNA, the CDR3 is TGTGCCAGCAGCCCCAGGGGCCCAACTGACGCTTTCTTT.

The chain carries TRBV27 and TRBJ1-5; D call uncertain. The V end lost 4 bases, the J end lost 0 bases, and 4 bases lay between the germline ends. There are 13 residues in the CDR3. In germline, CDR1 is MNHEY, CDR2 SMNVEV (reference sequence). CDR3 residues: CASSSYSNQPQHF. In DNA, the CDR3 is TGTGCCAGCAGTTCTTATAGCAATCAGCCCCAGCATTTT.

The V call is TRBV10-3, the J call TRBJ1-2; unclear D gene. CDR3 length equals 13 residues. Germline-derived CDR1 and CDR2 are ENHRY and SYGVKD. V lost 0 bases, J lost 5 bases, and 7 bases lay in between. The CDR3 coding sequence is TGTGCCATCAGTGAGTCGTTCGGGTATGGCTACACCTTC. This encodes CAISESFGYGYTF.

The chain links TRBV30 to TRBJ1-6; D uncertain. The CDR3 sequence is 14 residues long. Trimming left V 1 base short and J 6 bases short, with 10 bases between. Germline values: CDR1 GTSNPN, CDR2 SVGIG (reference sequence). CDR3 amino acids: CAWSEVGINSPLHF. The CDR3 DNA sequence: TGTGCCTGGAGTGAAGTAGGGATTAATTCACCCCTCCACTTT.

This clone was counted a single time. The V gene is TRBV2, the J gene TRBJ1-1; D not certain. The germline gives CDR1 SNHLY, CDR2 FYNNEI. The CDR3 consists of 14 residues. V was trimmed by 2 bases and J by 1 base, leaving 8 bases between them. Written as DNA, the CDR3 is TGTGCCAGCAGTGAATACGGTGGGAACACTGAAGCTTTCTTT. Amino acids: CASSEYGGNTEAFF. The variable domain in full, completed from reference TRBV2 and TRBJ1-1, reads EPEVTQTPSHQVTQMGQEVILRCVPISNHLYFYWYRQILGQKVEFLVSFYNNEISEKSEIFDDQFSVERPDGSNFTLKIRSTKLEDSAMYFCASSEYGGNTEAFFGQGTRLTVV.

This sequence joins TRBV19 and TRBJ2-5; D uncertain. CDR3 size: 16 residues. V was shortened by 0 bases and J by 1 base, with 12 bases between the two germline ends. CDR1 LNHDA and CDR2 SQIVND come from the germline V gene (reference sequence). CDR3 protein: CASSIDLAAPQETQYF. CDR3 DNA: TGTGCCAGTAGTATAGATCTCGCAGCCCCCCAAGAGACCCAGTACTTC.

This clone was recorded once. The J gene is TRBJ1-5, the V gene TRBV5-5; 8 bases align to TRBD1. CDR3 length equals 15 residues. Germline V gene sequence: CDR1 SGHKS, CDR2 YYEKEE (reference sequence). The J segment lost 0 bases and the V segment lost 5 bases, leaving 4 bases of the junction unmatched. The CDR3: CASRDRANSNQPQHF. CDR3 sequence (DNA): TGTGCCAGCAGGGACAGGGCGAATAGCAATCAGCCCCAGCATTTT.

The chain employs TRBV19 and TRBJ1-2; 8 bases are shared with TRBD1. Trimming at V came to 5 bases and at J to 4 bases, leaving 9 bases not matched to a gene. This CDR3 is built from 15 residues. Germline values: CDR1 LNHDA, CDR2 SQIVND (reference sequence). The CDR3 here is CASSPTRQGLYGYTF. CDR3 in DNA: TGTGCCAGTAGTCCCACCCGACAGGGGCTCTATGGCTACACCTTC.

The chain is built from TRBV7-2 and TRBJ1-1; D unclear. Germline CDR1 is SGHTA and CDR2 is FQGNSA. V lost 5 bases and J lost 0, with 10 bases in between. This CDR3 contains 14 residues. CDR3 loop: CASSLPRLNTEAFF. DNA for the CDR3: TGTGCCAGCAGCCTTCCGCGCCTGAACACTGAAGCTTTCTTT.

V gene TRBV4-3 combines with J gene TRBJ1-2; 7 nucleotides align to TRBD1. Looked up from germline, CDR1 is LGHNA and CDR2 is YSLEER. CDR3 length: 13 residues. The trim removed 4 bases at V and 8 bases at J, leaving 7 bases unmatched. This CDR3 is CASSRLTGEGYTF. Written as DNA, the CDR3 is TGCGCCAGCAGCCGTTTAACAGGGGAAGGCTACACCTTC.

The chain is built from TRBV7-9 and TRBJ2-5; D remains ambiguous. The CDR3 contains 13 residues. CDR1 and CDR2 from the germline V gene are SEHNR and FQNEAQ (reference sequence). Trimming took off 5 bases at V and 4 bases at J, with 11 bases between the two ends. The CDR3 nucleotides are TGTGCCAGCAGCCCACCTGTATTAGAGACCCAGTACTTC. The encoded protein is CASSPPVLETQYF.

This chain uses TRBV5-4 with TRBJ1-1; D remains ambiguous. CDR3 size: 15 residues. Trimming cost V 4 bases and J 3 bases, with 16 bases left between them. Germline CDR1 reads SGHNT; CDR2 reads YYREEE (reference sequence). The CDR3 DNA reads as TGTGCCAGCAGCCCCTGGCCCCGAGCAGACACTGAAGCTTTCTTT. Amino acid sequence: CASSPWPRADTEAFF.

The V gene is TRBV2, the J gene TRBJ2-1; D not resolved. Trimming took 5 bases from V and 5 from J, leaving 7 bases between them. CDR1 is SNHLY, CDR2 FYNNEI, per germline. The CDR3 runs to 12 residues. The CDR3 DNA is TGTGCCAGCAGTAACCGGGACAATGAGCAGTTCTTC. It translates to CASSNRDNEQFF.

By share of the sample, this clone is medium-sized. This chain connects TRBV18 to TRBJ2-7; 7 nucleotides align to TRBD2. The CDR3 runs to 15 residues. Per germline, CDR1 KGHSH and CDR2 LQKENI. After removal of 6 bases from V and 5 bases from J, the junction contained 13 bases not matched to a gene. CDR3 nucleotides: TGTGCCAGCTCCGGCCGGGGGGTCCTTATAGACGAGCAGTACTTC. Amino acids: CASSGRGVLIDEQYF.

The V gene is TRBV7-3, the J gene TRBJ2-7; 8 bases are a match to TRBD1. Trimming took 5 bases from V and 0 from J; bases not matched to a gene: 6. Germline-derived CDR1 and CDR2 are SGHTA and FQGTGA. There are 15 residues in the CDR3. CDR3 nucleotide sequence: TGTGCCAGCAGCCTAGGACAGGGCGGCTCCTACGAGCAGTACTTC. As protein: CASSLGQGGSYEQYF.